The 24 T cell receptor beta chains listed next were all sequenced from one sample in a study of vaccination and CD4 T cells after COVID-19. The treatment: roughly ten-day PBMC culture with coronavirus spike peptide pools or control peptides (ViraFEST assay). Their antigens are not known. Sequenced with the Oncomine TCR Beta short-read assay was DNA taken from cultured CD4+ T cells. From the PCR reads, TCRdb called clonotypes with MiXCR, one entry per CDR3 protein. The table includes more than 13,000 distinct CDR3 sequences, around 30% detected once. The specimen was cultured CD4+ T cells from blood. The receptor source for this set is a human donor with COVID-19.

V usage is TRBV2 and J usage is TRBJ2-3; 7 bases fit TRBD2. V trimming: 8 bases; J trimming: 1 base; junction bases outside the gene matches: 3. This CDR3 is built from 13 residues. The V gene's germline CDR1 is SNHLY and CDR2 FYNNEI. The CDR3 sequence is CASGGVGTDTQYF. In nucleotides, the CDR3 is TGTGCCAGCGGGGGGGTCGGCACAGATACGCAGTATTTT. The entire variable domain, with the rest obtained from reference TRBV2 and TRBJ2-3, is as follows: EPEVTQTPSHQVTQMGQEVILRCVPISNHLYFYWYRQILGQKVEFLVSFYNNEISEKSEIFDDQFSVERPDGSNFTLKIRSTKLEDSAMYFCASGGVGTDTQYFGPGTRLTVL.

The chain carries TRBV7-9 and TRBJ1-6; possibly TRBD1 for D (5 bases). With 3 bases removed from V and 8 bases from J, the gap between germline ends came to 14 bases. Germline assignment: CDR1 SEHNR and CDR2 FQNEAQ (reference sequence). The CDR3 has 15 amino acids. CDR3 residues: CASSFSGPGDSPLHF. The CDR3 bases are TGTGCCAGCAGCTTTTCAGGGCCGGGGGATTCACCCCTCCACTTT.

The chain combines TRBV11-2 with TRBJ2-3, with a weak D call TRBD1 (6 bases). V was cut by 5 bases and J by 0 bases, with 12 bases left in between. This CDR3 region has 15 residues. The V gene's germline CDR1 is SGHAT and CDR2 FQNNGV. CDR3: CASSLSDSSTDTQYF. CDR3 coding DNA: TGTGCCAGCAGCCTTTCGGACAGCAGCACAGATACGCAGTATTTT.

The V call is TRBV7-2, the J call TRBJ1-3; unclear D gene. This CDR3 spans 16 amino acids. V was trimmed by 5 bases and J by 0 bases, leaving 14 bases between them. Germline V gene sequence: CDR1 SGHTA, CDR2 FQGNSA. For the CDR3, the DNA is TGTGCCAGCAGCCCCCTGGGAATTGGCTCTGGAAACACCATATATTTT. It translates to CASSPLGIGSGNTIYF.

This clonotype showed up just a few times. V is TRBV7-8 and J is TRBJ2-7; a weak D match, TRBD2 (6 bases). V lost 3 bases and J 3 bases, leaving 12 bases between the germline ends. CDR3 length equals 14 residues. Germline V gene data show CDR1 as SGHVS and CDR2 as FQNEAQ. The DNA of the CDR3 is TGTGCCAGCAGCTTGGCAGGACTACACTACGAGCAGTACTTC. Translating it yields CASSLAGLHYEQYF.

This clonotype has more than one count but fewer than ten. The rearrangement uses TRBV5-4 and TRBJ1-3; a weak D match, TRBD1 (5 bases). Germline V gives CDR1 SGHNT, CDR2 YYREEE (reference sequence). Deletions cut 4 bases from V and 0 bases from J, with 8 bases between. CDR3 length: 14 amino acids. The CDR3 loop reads CASSLTDSGNTIYF. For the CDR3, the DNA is TGTGCCAGCAGCCTGACAGACTCTGGAAACACCATATATTTT.

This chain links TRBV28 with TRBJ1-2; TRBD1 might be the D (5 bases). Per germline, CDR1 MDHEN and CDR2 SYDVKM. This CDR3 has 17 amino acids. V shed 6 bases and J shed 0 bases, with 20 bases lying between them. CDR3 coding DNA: TGTGCCAGCAGCCAGGCCGCCGGGGCCTCCTCTAACTATGGCTACACCTTC. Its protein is CASSQAAGASSNYGYTF.

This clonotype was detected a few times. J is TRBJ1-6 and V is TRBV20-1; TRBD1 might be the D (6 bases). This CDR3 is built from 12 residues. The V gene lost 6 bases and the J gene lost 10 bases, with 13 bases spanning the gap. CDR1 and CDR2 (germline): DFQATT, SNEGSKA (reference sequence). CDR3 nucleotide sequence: TGCAGTGCCGGGGACATTGGATCACCCCTCCACTTT. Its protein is CSAGDIGSPLHF.

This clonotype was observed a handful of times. The CDR3 coding sequence is TGTGCCAGCAGCAAGGTGCGGGGGTACCAAGAGACCCAGTACTTC. Translation: CASSKVRGYQETQYF. The chain is built from TRBV7-2 and TRBJ2-5, with 7 bases lining up with TRBD2. In germline, CDR1 is SGHTA, CDR2 FQGNSA. The CDR3 is 15 amino acids. Trimming took 5 bases from V and 0 from J; bases not matched to a gene: 6.

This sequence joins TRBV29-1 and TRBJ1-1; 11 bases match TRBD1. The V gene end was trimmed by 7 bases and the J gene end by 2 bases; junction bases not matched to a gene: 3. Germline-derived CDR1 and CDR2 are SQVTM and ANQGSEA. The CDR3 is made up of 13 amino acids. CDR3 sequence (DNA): TGCAGCGAGGGGACAGGGGGAAACACTGAAGCTTTCTTT. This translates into CSEGTGGNTEAFF. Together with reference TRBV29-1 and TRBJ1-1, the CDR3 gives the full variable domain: SAVISQKPSRDICQRGTSLTIQCQVDSQVTMMFWYRQQPGQSLTLIATANQGSEATYESGFVIDKFPISRPNLTFSTLTVSNMSPEDSSIYLCSEGTGGNTEAFFGQGTRLTVV.

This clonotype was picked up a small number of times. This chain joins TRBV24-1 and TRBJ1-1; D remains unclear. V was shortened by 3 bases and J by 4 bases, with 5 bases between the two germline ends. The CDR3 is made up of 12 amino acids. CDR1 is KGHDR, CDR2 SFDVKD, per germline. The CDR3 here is CATSDQSTEAFF. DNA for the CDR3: TGTGCCACCAGTGATCAATCCACTGAAGCTTTCTTT.

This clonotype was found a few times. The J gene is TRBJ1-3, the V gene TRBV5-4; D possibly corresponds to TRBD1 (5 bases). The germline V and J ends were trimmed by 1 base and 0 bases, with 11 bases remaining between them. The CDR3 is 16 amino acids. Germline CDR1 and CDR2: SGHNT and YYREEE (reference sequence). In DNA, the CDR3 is TGTGCCAGCAGCTTGCGGGGCGGTTCCTCTGGAAACACCATATATTTT. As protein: CASSLRGGSSGNTIYF. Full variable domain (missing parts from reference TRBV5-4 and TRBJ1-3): ETGVTQSPTHLIKTRGQQVTLRCSSQSGHNTVSWYQQALGQGPQFIFQYYREEENGRGNFPPRFSGLQFPNYSSELNVNALELDDSALYLCASSLRGGSSGNTIYFGEGSWLTVV.

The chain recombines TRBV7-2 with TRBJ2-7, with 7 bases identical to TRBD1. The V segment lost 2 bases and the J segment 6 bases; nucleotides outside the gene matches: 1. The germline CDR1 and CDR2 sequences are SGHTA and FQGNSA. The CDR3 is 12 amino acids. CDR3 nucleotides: TGTGCCAGCAGCTTAAACAGGGGCGAGCAGTACTTC. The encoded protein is CASSLNRGEQYF.

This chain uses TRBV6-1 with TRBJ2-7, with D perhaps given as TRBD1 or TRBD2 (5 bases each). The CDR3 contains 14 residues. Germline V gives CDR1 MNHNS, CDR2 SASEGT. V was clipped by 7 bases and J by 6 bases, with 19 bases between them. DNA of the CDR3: TGTGCCAGCATCGACCCGGGGCCAGCCCGCGAGCAGTACTTC. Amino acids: CASIDPGPAREQYF.

The CDR3 DNA reads as TGCAGTGCTAGTGAAGGAGGAATTCCACAGTTCTTC. Its protein is CSASEGGIPQFF. V usage is TRBV20-1 and J usage is TRBJ2-1; weak D call: TRBD2 (5 bases). The CDR3 covers 12 residues. With 3 bases removed from V and 13 bases from J, the gap between germline ends came to 16 bases. The germline V gene encodes CDR1 DFQATT and CDR2 SNEGSKA (reference sequence).

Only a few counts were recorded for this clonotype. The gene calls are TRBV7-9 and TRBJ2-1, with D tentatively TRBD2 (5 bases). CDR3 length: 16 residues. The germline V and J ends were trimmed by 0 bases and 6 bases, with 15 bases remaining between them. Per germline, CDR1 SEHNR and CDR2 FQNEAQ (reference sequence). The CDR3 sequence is CASSLAEVGRVNEQFF. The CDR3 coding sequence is TGTGCCAGCAGCTTAGCGGAAGTAGGGCGGGTCAATGAGCAGTTCTTC.

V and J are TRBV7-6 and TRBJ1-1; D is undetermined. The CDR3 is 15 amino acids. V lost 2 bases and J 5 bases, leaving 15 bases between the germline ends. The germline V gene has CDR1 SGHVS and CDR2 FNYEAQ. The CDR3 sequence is CASSLYSSDSTEAFF. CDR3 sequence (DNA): TGTGCCAGCAGCTTATATTCATCAGATAGTACTGAAGCTTTCTTT.

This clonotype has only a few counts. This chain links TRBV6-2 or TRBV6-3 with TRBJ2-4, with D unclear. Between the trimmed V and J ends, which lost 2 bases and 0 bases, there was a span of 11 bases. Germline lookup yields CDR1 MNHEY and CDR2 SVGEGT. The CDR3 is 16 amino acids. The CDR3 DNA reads TGTGCCAGCAGTTACAGGGATCGGTTAGCCAAAAACATTCAGTACTTC. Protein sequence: CASSYRDRLAKNIQYF.

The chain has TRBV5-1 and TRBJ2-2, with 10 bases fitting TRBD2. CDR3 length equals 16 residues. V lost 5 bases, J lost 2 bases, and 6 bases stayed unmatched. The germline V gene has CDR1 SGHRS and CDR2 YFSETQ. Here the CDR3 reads CASSISGGINTGELFF. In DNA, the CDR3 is TGCGCCAGCAGTATTAGCGGGGGGATTAACACCGGGGAGCTGTTTTTT.

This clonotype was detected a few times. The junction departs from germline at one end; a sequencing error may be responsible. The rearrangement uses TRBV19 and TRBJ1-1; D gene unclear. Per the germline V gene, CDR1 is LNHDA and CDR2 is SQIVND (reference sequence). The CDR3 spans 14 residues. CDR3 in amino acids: CASSIGRLNTEAFF. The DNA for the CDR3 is TGTGCCAGTAGCATAGGACGCCTGAACACTGAAGCTTTCTTT.

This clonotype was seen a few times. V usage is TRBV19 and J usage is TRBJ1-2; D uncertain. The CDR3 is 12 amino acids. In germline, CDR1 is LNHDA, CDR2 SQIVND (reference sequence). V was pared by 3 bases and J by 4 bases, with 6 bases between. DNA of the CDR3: TGTGCCAGTAGTATCGAGGGCTATGGCTACACCTTC. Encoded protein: CASSIEGYGYTF.

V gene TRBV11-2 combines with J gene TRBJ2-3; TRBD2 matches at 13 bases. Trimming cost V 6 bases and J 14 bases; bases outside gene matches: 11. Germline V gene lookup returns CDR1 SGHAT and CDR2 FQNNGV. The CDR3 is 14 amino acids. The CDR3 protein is CASRATSGGPRGYF. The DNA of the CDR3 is TGTGCCAGCAGAGCGACTAGCGGGGGGCCCCGCGGGTATTTT.

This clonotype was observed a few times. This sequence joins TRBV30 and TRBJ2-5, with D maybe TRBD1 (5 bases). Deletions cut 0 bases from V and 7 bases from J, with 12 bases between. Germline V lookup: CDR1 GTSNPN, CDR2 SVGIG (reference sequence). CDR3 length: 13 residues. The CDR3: CAWSVQGVGTQYF. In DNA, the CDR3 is TGTGCCTGGAGTGTGCAGGGCGTGGGGACCCAGTACTTC.

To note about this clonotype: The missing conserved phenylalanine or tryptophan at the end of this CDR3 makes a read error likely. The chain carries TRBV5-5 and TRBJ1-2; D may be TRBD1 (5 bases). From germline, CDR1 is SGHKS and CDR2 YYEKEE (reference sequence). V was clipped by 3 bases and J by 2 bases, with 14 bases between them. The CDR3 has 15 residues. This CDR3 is CASSSLTGGNYGYTS. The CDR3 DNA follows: TGTGCCAGCAGCTCATTGACGGGGGGGAACTATGGCTACACCTCC.